This T cell receptor (beta chain) was identified during a study of vaccination and CD4 T cells after COVID-19. Treatment defined: approximately 11-day PBMC culture with coronavirus spike peptide pools or control peptides (ViraFEST assay). Researchers used the Oncomine TCR Beta short-read assay to sequence DNA from cultured CD4+ T cells. Using the QIAamp micro DNA kit, genomic DNA was extracted from the CD4+ T cells that had been cultured. MiXCR, applied by TCRdb to the PCR reads, yields one record per CDR3 protein. Of 20,000 to 25,000 distinct CDR3 sequences listed, 35% to 45% are singletons. Germline assignment: CDR1 SGHTA and CDR2 FQGNSA. Trimming left V 0 bases short and J 4 bases short, with 12 bases between. The CDR3 is 16 amino acids. This clonotype was detected only a few times. Its antigen is currently unknown.

The chain joins TRBV7-2 to TRBJ2-2; D not certain. The source of this sequence is a human donor who had recovered from COVID-19. The specimen comprised CD4+ T cells from blood, cultured in vitro, sampled before SARS-CoV-2 vaccination. CDR3 sequence reads: CASSLATALSTGELFF. In nucleotides, the CDR3 is TGTGCCAGCAGCTTAGCCACAGCACTAAGCACCGGGGAGCTGTTTTTT. The variable domain in full, completed from reference TRBV7-2 and TRBJ2-2, reads GAGVSQSPSNKVTEKGKDVELRCDPISGHTALYWYRQSLGQGLEFLIYFQGNSAPDKSGLPSDRFSAERTGGSVSTLTIQRTQQEDSAVYLCASSLATALSTGELFFGEGSRLTVL.